Listed below are T cell receptor beta chains from one sample, sequenced in a study of regulatory T cells in long-lasting Graves disease. A single record per CDR3 protein comes from TCRdb applying MiXCR to the multiplex PCR reads. In the table there are approximately 500,000 distinct CDR3 sequences, 20% to 25% of which are singletons. Sequenced here: peripheral blood mononuclear cells (PBMCs), sampled when the disease was refractory, from a patient treated with antithyroid drugs. These receptors all stem from a female donor with Graves disease. The CDR3 runs from the conserved cysteine through the conserved F or W. D genes are given only for firm matches. Not every row has a clone size; where given, it reads once, few, many or a size class.

V gene: TRBV7-2; clone size: few; D gene: .; J gene: TRBJ1-2; CDR3 DNA: TGTGCCAGCAGCTTGTTTCCAGGGGAAGGGGGTGGCTACACCTTC; CDR3 protein: CASSLFPGEGGGYTF
V gene: TRBV7-2; clone size: .; D gene: .; J gene: TRBJ2-1; CDR3 DNA: TGTGCCAGCCAAAGACAGGGGAGGGTCAATGAGCAGTTCTTC; CDR3 protein: CASQRQGRVNEQFF
V gene: TRBV14; clone size: .; D gene: .; J gene: TRBJ2-5; CDR3 DNA: TGTGCCAGCAGCCAAGGTCACGGACTCCAAGAGACCCAGTACTTC; CDR3 protein: CASSQGHGLQETQYF
V gene: TRBV28; clone size: many; D gene: .; J gene: TRBJ1-5; CDR3 DNA: TGTGCCAGCAGCCAAACTTATCAGCCCCAGCATTTT; CDR3 protein: CASSQTYQPQHF
V gene: TRBV20-1; clone size: .; D gene: .; J gene: TRBJ2-1; CDR3 DNA: TGCAGTGCTAGAGGGGGGTTCTCCTACAATGAGCAGTTCTTC; CDR3 protein: CSARGGFSYNEQFF
V gene: TRBV6-1; clone size: many; D gene: .; J gene: TRBJ2-5; CDR3 DNA: TGTGCCAGCAGAAAGGGACGGTTGGCCCCCTCTGGGACCCAGTACTTC; CDR3 protein: CASRKGRLAPSGTQYF
V gene: TRBV5-1; clone size: .; D gene: TRBD1; J gene: TRBJ1-5; CDR3 DNA: TGCGCCAGCAGCACCGGGACAGGGACCAATCAGCCCCAGCATTTT; CDR3 protein: CASSTGTGTNQPQHF
V gene: TRBV7-9; clone size: .; D gene: .; J gene: TRBJ1-2; CDR3 DNA: TGTGCCAGCAGCCCAATTGGTGGCGCTTTTAATGGCTGCACCTTC; CDR3 protein: CASSPIGGAFNGCTF
V gene: TRBV27; clone size: many; D gene: .; J gene: TRBJ2-2; CDR3 DNA: TGTGCCAGCAGTTTTCCGCCGGGACACCTGAACACCGGGGAGCTGTTTTTT; CDR3 protein: CASSFPPGHLNTGELFF
V gene: TRBV19; clone size: many; D gene: TRBD1; J gene: TRBJ1-1; CDR3 DNA: TGTGCCAGTAGTATGGCAGGGGGGGTCACTGAAGCTTTCTTT; CDR3 protein: CASSMAGGVTEAFF
V gene: TRBV7-9; clone size: .; D gene: .; J gene: TRBJ2-2; CDR3 DNA: TGTGCCAGCAGCCCACGGGGCGGTGACACCGGGGAGCTGTTTTTT; CDR3 protein: CASSPRGGDTGELFF
V gene: TRBV28; clone size: many; D gene: .; J gene: TRBJ1-6; CDR3 DNA: TGTGCCAGCAGTTCCCGCCTTGGGGGTGAGAGTTCACCCCTCCACTTT; CDR3 protein: CASSSRLGGESSPLHF
V gene: TRBV5-1; clone size: few; D gene: .; J gene: TRBJ2-7; CDR3 DNA: TGCGCCAGCAGCTTGGGGGGTCAGGGAAATTCCTACGAGCAGTACTTC; CDR3 protein: CASSLGGQGNSYEQYF
V gene: TRBV30; clone size: .; D gene: TRBD1; J gene: TRBJ1-2; CDR3 DNA: TGTGTCTGGAGTGAGGGACAGACCGCCTATGGCTACACCTTC; CDR3 protein: CVWSEGQTAYGYTF
V gene: TRBV27; clone size: .; D gene: .; J gene: TRBJ2-7; CDR3 DNA: TGTGCCGCCGGACGGGCCTACGAGCAGTACTTC; CDR3 protein: CAAGRAYEQYF
V gene: TRBV12-3/TRBV12-4; clone size: many; D gene: .; J gene: TRBJ1-1; CDR3 DNA: TGTGCCAGCAGTTTGGGGAGGAACTCCTGGAACACTGAAGCTTTCTTT; CDR3 protein: CASSLGRNSWNTEAFF
V gene: TRBV7-9; clone size: few; D gene: .; J gene: TRBJ2-7; CDR3 DNA: TGTGCCAGCAGCTTAGGGGGGACCTGGCAGTACTTC; CDR3 protein: CASSLGGTWQYF
V gene: TRBV20-1; clone size: many; D gene: .; J gene: TRBJ2-7; CDR3 DNA: TGCAGTGCTAGCGGGCAATCCTACGAGCAGTACTTC; CDR3 protein: CSASGQSYEQYF
V gene: TRBV5-1; clone size: .; D gene: TRBD1; J gene: TRBJ2-7; CDR3 DNA: TGCGCCAGCAGCTACACAAGGACAGGGGGCGCCGAGCAGTACTTC; CDR3 protein: CASSYTRTGGAEQYF
V gene: TRBV4-1; clone size: .; D gene: TRBD1; J gene: TRBJ2-5; CDR3 DNA: TGCGCCAGCAGCCAGGTCAGGACAGGGCCAAGAGAGACCCAGTACTTC; CDR3 protein: CASSQVRTGPRETQYF
V gene: TRBV7-9; clone size: many; D gene: .; J gene: TRBJ1-1; CDR3 DNA: TGTGCCAGCAGCTTAGCGGGGGTCAGGGCGTACGACACTGAAGCTTTCTTT; CDR3 protein: CASSLAGVRAYDTEAFF
V gene: TRBV24-1; clone size: many; D gene: .; J gene: TRBJ2-7; CDR3 DNA: TGTGCCACCAGTGATTCGGACGGGGGCAACGAGCAGTACTTC; CDR3 protein: CATSDSDGGNEQYF
V gene: TRBV7-8; clone size: .; D gene: .; J gene: TRBJ2-5; CDR3 DNA: TGTGCCAGCAGCTTAGGATGGACGGGACAAGAGACCCAGTACTTC; CDR3 protein: CASSLGWTGQETQYF
V gene: TRBV4-1; clone size: .; D gene: TRBD2; J gene: TRBJ2-7; CDR3 DNA: TGCGCCAGCAGCCAAATGACTAGCGGAGCCCCTATCGAGCAGTACTTC; CDR3 protein: CASSQMTSGAPIEQYF
V gene: TRBV27; clone size: .; D gene: TRBD1; J gene: TRBJ1-5; CDR3 DNA: TGTGCCAGCAGTCCGGGACAGGGGTTGAGTCAGCCCCAGCATTTT; CDR3 protein: CASSPGQGLSQPQHF
V gene: TRBV6-2/TRBV6-3; clone size: few; D gene: .; J gene: TRBJ1-3; CDR3 DNA: TGTGCCAGCAAGGATACGATCTCTTATGGCTCTGGAAACACCATATATTTT; CDR3 protein: CASKDTISYGSGNTIYF
V gene: TRBV6-9; clone size: many; D gene: .; J gene: TRBJ1-2; CDR3 DNA: TGTGCCAGCAGTTCGTGGGGCACCATGATCTATGGCTACACCTTC; CDR3 protein: CASSSWGTMIYGYTF
V gene: TRBV6-1; clone size: .; D gene: .; J gene: TRBJ2-1; CDR3 DNA: TGTGCCAGCAGTCGGGGTGGCGGATTCTACAATGAGCAGTTCTTC; CDR3 protein: CASSRGGGFYNEQFF
V gene: TRBV28; clone size: many; D gene: .; J gene: TRBJ2-5; CDR3 DNA: TGTGCCAGCAGCACACAGGGTTGGGAGACCCAGTACTTC; CDR3 protein: CASSTQGWETQYF
V gene: TRBV20-1; clone size: few; D gene: .; J gene: TRBJ2-7; CDR3 DNA: TGCAGTGCTGGCAAGACTGGCCTGCCCGGGGAGCAGTACTTC; CDR3 protein: CSAGKTGLPGEQYF
V gene: TRBV24-1; clone size: many; D gene: TRBD1; J gene: TRBJ1-2; CDR3 DNA: TGTGCCACCAGTGATAACAGGGACAGAAACTATGGCTACACCTTC; CDR3 protein: CATSDNRDRNYGYTF
V gene: TRBV2; clone size: .; D gene: .; J gene: TRBJ2-1; CDR3 DNA: TGTGCCAGCAGACCTGACAGGCCCCCCAATGAGCAGTTCTTC; CDR3 protein: CASRPDRPPNEQFF
V gene: TRBV7-3; clone size: .; D gene: .; J gene: TRBJ1-5; CDR3 DNA: TGTGCCAGCAGCTTAACCCGTCGGGCAGGTCTATGGGGCAATCAGCCCCAGCATTTT; CDR3 protein: CASSLTRRAGLWGNQPQHF
V gene: TRBV12-3/TRBV12-4; clone size: many; D gene: .; J gene: TRBJ2-5; CDR3 DNA: TGTGCCAGCAGTCCCACCGGGGGTCAAGAGACCCAGTACTTC; CDR3 protein: CASSPTGGQETQYF
V gene: TRBV11-2; clone size: .; D gene: .; J gene: TRBJ2-3; CDR3 DNA: TGTGCCAGCAGCCCGATCGGGGGAGTCACAGATACGCAGTATTTT; CDR3 protein: CASSPIGGVTDTQYF
V gene: TRBV18; clone size: .; D gene: .; J gene: TRBJ2-5; CDR3 DNA: TGTGCCAGCTCACCACTAACCCGGGAGACCCAGTACTTC; CDR3 protein: CASSPLTRETQYF
V gene: TRBV7-2; clone size: .; D gene: TRBD2; J gene: TRBJ2-7; CDR3 DNA: TGTGCCAGCAGCCAGGGACTATTAAGCTCCTACGAGCAGTACTTC; CDR3 protein: CASSQGLLSSYEQYF
V gene: TRBV6-2/TRBV6-3; clone size: .; D gene: .; J gene: TRBJ1-4; CDR3 DNA: TGTGCCAGCAGTGACTCGGGGTTGCCCCGTGAAAAACTGTTTTTT; CDR3 protein: CASSDSGLPREKLFF
V gene: TRBV6-1; clone size: many; D gene: .; J gene: TRBJ1-6; CDR3 DNA: TGTGCCAGCTCCCGCGAAGGGACGGGGTCACCCCTCCACTTT; CDR3 protein: CASSREGTGSPLHF
V gene: TRBV6-1; clone size: many; D gene: .; J gene: TRBJ1-5; CDR3 DNA: TGTGCCAGCAGTGCCCAGGGCGGGAATCAGCCCCAGCATTTT; CDR3 protein: CASSAQGGNQPQHF
V gene: TRBV5-5; clone size: .; D gene: TRBD1; J gene: TRBJ1-5; CDR3 DNA: TGTGCCAGCAGCTTGGACAAACAGGGGATGGGCAATCAGCCACAGCATTTT; CDR3 protein: CASSLDKQGMGNQPQHF
V gene: TRBV27; clone size: many; D gene: .; J gene: TRBJ2-5; CDR3 DNA: TGTGCCAGCAGTTTTTTGGGGGCGCGGGAGACCCAGTACTTC; CDR3 protein: CASSFLGARETQYF
V gene: TRBV28; clone size: .; D gene: TRBD1; J gene: TRBJ1-2; CDR3 DNA: TGTGCCAGCAGTTTACACAGGGGGTGGAAAAACTATGGCTACACCTTC; CDR3 protein: CASSLHRGWKNYGYTF
V gene: TRBV9; clone size: .; D gene: .; J gene: TRBJ1-2; CDR3 DNA: TGTGCCAGCAGCGTAGCACGGGTGGGCGGCTATGGCTACACCTTC; CDR3 protein: CASSVARVGGYGYTF
V gene: TRBV28; clone size: many; D gene: .; J gene: TRBJ1-6; CDR3 DNA: TGTGCCAGCAGCACCGAAGGGACGTTTGCGGCCATATCAAATTCACCCCTCCACTTT; CDR3 protein: CASSTEGTFAAISNSPLHF
V gene: TRBV6-9; clone size: few; D gene: .; J gene: TRBJ2-7; CDR3 DNA: TGTGCCAGCAGTTACTCTGAGGGGTTGCTCTCCTACGAGCAGTACTTC; CDR3 protein: CASSYSEGLLSYEQYF
V gene: TRBV28; clone size: .; D gene: TRBD2; J gene: TRBJ2-1; CDR3 DNA: TGTGCCAGCACTCCCAGCGAGGGAGACAGCGGGAGTGCCTACAATGAGCAGTTCTTC; CDR3 protein: CASTPSEGDSGSAYNEQFF